A selection of T cell receptor beta chains follows, all from one sample in a study of blood T cell repertoires in COVID-19. Profiling relied on immunoSEQ multiplex PCR, and the TCRdb table lists in-frame clones only, not all of them. Here the sample spans about 190,000 clones, 84% being singletons. The sample comprised peripheral blood. These receptors all stem from a man aged 25-40 years with active or convalescent COVID-19. The conserved cysteine and the conserved F or W are not part of the CDR3 here. Fields, in order: V gene, J gene, CDR3 protein.

v_gene: TRBV9
j_gene: TRBJ2-3
CDR3aa: ASSVVSSTDTQY

v_gene: TRBV3-1/TRBV3-2
j_gene: TRBJ1-1
CDR3aa: ASSRSPGGLNTEAF

v_gene: TRBV7-2
j_gene: TRBJ2-5
CDR3aa: ASSSGTGGSGETQY

v_gene: TRBV4-3
j_gene: TRBJ1-4
CDR3aa: ASSQGGRTGSEKLF

v_gene: TRBV2
j_gene: TRBJ2-1
CDR3aa: ASRGQSSYNEQF

v_gene: TRBV6-6
j_gene: TRBJ1-5
CDR3aa: ASSYSEGNQPQH

v_gene: TRBV5-1
j_gene: TRBJ1-1
CDR3aa: ASSTLGGTEAF

v_gene: TRBV10-3
j_gene: TRBJ1-6
CDR3aa: AIRTGTDNSPLH

v_gene: TRBV15
j_gene: TRBJ1-4
CDR3aa: ATSGPGQGAPNEKLF

v_gene: TRBV5-5
j_gene: TRBJ2-2
CDR3aa: ASSLAGDTGELF

v_gene: TRBV11-3
j_gene: TRBJ2-3
CDR3aa: ASSLGGGRTDTQY

v_gene: TRBV29-1
j_gene: TRBJ2-7
CDR3aa: SVGRDSYEQY

v_gene: TRBV10-3
j_gene: TRBJ1-5
CDR3aa: AISEPGTGFNNQPQH

v_gene: TRBV2
j_gene: TRBJ1-1
CDR3aa: ASKTEGGGTEAF

v_gene: TRBV9
j_gene: TRBJ2-7
CDR3aa: ASSVGQGTYEQY

v_gene: TRBV4-1
j_gene: TRBJ1-1
CDR3aa: ASSQVASALRTEAF

v_gene: TRBV6-5
j_gene: TRBJ1-3
CDR3aa: ASSPTRLGNTIY

v_gene: TRBV5-4
j_gene: TRBJ2-5
CDR3aa: ASSLDTSGGTQY

v_gene: TRBV16
j_gene: TRBJ2-5
CDR3aa: ASSHPGHQETQY

v_gene: TRBV6-5
j_gene: TRBJ1-6
CDR3aa: ASTPEQGSGSPLH

v_gene: TRBV7-8
j_gene: TRBJ2-3
CDR3aa: ASSLGNTGGARY

v_gene: TRBV11-3
j_gene: TRBJ1-1
CDR3aa: ASSPPWGDTEAF

v_gene: TRBV7-2
j_gene: TRBJ2-7
CDR3aa: ASSSLAGGPDEQY

v_gene: TRBV21-1
j_gene: TRBJ2-2
CDR3aa: ASSPGPVNTGELF

v_gene: TRBV10-3
j_gene: TRBJ2-2
CDR3aa: AIRGLAANTGELF

v_gene: TRBV13
j_gene: TRBJ1-1
CDR3aa: ASSLDRGLEAF

v_gene: TRBV6-5
j_gene: TRBJ1-1
CDR3aa: ASSSSDRDNTEAF